This entry concerns a single T cell receptor (beta chain). Its cognate antigen is unknown. Germline-derived CDR1 and CDR2 are KGHSH and LQKENI. The V segment lost 3 bases and the J segment 8 bases; nucleotides outside the gene matches: 1. CDR3 length: 14 residues. Primers: 60 Vbeta forward and 13 Jbeta reverse. Clones were sequenced by immunoSEQ multiplex PCR, and TCRdb holds only the in-frame ones, with some missing. Of approximately 300,000 clones in the sample, about four fifths were seen once. The record originates from a study of cytomegalovirus exposure and HLA in healthy donors. Overall study results and limits: Earlier analysis looked at TCR beta V segments, and most were productive about 90% or about 30% of the time. Researchers reported that three CMV-associated chains were confirmed in vitro as CMV antigen-specific. An assumption of roughly uniform sequencing depth across donors underlay the presence/absence analyses. There were some V segments, including TRBV6-2 and TRBV6-3, excluded as indistinguishable.

The TCR sequence derives from a woman in her forties in good health and CMV-seropositive. This rearrangement joins TRBV18 to TRBJ2-3, with 14 positions matching TRBD2. Sequenced input: PBMCs. The CDR3 DNA follows: TGTGCCAGCTCACCCGGGACTAGCGGGAGTACGCAGTATTTT. It encodes CASSPGTSGSTQYF.